This T cell receptor (beta chain) was profiled in a study of blood T cell repertoires in COVID-19 (TCRdb year 2020). For the wider study: Samples from collaborators originated in the United States, Italy and Spain and spanned both the acute and convalescent phases of COVID-19. The material from the prospective study consisted of cDNA or gDNA derived from T cells, B-cell-depleted T cells, or PBMCs. Subjects who had been exposed to COVID-19, were actively infected with it, or had recovered from it provided the deeply sampled blood TCRbeta repertoires that made up the dataset. The repertoires were released in a freely available public database meant as a resource for research on the immune response to SARS-CoV-2. The samples were drawn from the first 160 participants of the ongoing ImmuneRACE study and from 1,200 or so subjects provided by 6 global collaborators. Nearly every sample came with metadata listing a de-identified subject ID, COVID-19 status, age in years and sex. Where available, HLA class I and class II types were obtained from metadata supplied by the sample provider rather than from assay-based typing. The full study reports these points: Clinical and demographic metadata were provided uncurated, with the amount varying by source and participant.

The CDR3 has 17 amino acids, counting the end cysteine and phenylalanine. Just the 51-base CDR3 DNA is kept, in frame starting at base 1. CDR1 and CDR2 are read off the germline V gene (reference sequence) as MNHEY and SMNVEV. The germline V and J ends show losses of 4 bases and 0 bases respectively, and no gene match explains 8 bases of the junction. The collaborating institutions used their own protocols to collect whole blood in K2EDTA tubes. For TCRbeta analysis, collaborators shipped samples in one of three forms: frozen whole blood, isolated PBMCs, or DNA extracted from either of those sample types. Remarks on this clone: Its antigen is currently not known. Per-base qualities were not stored, and no clone one base away is much larger.

TCRbeta CDR3 regions were amplified from genomic DNA using the immunoSEQ Assay, a bias-controlled multiplex PCR. In the authors' own workflow: The number of nucleated cells in each sample was estimated by amplification of reference gene primers within the assay. To quantify the absolute abundance of each unique TCRbeta CDR3 rearrangement, sequence reads were collapsed and filtered. Productive Simpson clonality was computed per sample as the square root of Simpson's diversity index over productive rearrangements. The table was pulled from immuneACCESS by TCRdb, which kept in-frame rearrangements only. Such tables lose some clones; where checked, under half of the loss comes from unresolved V genes, and the rest has no known cause. V and J calls and clone size are as listed in that table; D and trimming were resolved from the DNA. The sample profile shows about 74,000 clones; just under 85% of them were found once. The top ten clonotypes cover over 35% of the sample.

The TCR sequence derives from a man between 65 and 80 years old with acute or convalescent COVID-19. The sequenced material came from peripheral blood. The chain employs TRBV27 and TRBJ1-1; 10 central nucleotides agree with TRBD1. The CDR3 region: CASSSPRTGGVNTEAFF. In nucleotide form, the sequence is TGTGCCAGCAGTTCTCCGAGGACAGGGGGGGTGAACACTGAAGCTTTCTTT.